Detailed here is one TCR beta chain. What it recognizes is unknown. The data were obtained in a study of shared clonotypes between healthy human individuals. CDR3 length: 11 residues. The V gene lost 2 bases and the J gene lost 1 base, with 2 bases spanning the gap. Germline V CDR1 and CDR2: SQVTM, ANQGSEA. Study results and caveats: How much donors shared clonotypes was expected to be affected by sequencing depth.

Sorted-subset replicate PCRs used about 0.2 ug of genomic DNA. This amount corresponded to some 30,000 T cell genomes. Profiled with immunoSEQ multiplex PCR; TCRdb holds only in-frame clones, not every one. Among approximately 810,000 clones listed, approximately 92% were seen once. Only CD45RO-negative cells positively selected for CCR7 counted as naive CD8 cells, so terminally differentiated effector memory CD45RA+ cells were excluded. There were only Caucasian adults among the donors, and all lived in Nashville, Tennessee. The chain is built from TRBV29-1 and TRBJ1-2; the D is unclear. The sequence came from a man aged 25-40 years in good health. Sequenced input: naive CD8+ T cells sorted from blood. The CDR3 reads CSVENNYGYTF. Written as DNA, the CDR3 is TGCAGCGTTGAAAATAACTATGGCTACACCTTC. The full variable domain, with the rest looked up from reference TRBV29-1 and TRBJ1-2, is SAVISQKPSRDICQRGTSLTIQCQVDSQVTMMFWYRQQPGQSLTLIATANQGSEATYESGFVIDKFPISRPNLTFSTLTVSNMSPEDSSIYLCSVENNYGYTFGSGTRLTVV.